This T cell receptor (beta chain) was captured by sequencing in a study of shared T cell receptors in the human thymus. Data came from immunoSEQ multiplex PCR; TCRdb stores just in-frame clones and leaves some out. Among roughly 560,000 clones, approximately 80% were seen once, and the ten largest hold roughly 0.013%. Germline V lookup: CDR1 KGHSH, CDR2 LQKENI. The CDR3 contains 14 residues. J lost 4 bases, V lost 0 bases, and 2 bases had no gene match. This same sample was also taken into another study, of human thymus T cells.

Material: thymocytes. V and J are TRBV18 and TRBJ1-2; the match to TRBD1 covers 7 bases. This sequence originates from a boy in the first two years of life with a congenital heart defect. The CDR3 sequence is CASSPPTGAYGYTF. For the CDR3, the DNA is TGTGCCAGCTCACCACCCACAGGGGCCTATGGCTACACCTTC.